The T cell receptor beta chain described here comes from a study of response to subunit inactivated influenza vaccine. This clonotype was observed many times. TCRdb re-called the RT-PCR reads through MiXCR, storing one row per CDR3 protein. The sample lists a few hundred thousand distinct CDR3 sequences, about 11% occurring once. Germline V gene sequence: CDR1 GTSNPN, CDR2 SVGIG (reference sequence). This CDR3 region has 12 residues. The V and J ends lost 3 bases and 9 bases respectively, with 12 bases between them. The sample was also reused in another study, on T cells expressing NK-cell markers. That study reports: What made the TCR beta cDNA was 5'RACE template switching with UMIs. Sorted CD3+CD56+NKG2C+, CD3+CD56+NKG2C- and CD3+CD56-NKG2C+ T-cell subsets were beta-chain profiled. Restricting sorting to alpha-beta TCR T cells was achieved in several experiments by an anti-gamma-delta TCR antibody.

The origin of this receptor is a man aged 50 to 60 who received an inactivated influenza vaccine. The starting material was PBMCs from blood, obtained on the day of vaccination. The rearrangement uses TRBV30 and TRBJ2-4; D gene ambiguous. The CDR3 bases are TGTGCCTGGAGCCCGGAGTGGAGCATTCAGTACTTC. Its protein is CAWSPEWSIQYF.